This T cell receptor beta chain was sequenced for a study of PD-L1 blockade in urothelial cancer. At the level of the study: Patients commenced intravenous atezolizumab, 1,200 mg every 3 weeks, at some point between 2012 and 2014. Blood analysis was done at 3 weeks (second dose) and 6 weeks after treatment began.

Only in-frame clones appear in the TCRdb table, and some are missing; sequencing was by immunoSEQ multiplex PCR. The profile shows 30,000 or so clones, 70% to 90% of them singletons. Documented time point: peripheral blood 6 weeks after treatment start. This CDR3 has 13 residues. Germline lookup yields CDR1 SNHLY and CDR2 FYNNEI. Trimming took off 7 bases at V and 5 bases at J, with 12 bases between the two ends. As regards this clone: Its matching antigen is unknown.

Points from the study as a whole: By 3 weeks, tumor-associated blood clones had expanded more in durable-benefit patients.

V usage is TRBV2 and J usage is TRBJ1-5; D might be TRBD1 (6 bases). The sample in question was PBMCs, obtained around atezolizumab (anti-PD-L1) treatment. This TCR was sampled from an elderly man with urothelial cancer. The DNA for the CDR3 is TGTGCCAGCAACAGGGACGGTGATCAGCCCCAGCATTTT. It is translated as CASNRDGDQPQHF.